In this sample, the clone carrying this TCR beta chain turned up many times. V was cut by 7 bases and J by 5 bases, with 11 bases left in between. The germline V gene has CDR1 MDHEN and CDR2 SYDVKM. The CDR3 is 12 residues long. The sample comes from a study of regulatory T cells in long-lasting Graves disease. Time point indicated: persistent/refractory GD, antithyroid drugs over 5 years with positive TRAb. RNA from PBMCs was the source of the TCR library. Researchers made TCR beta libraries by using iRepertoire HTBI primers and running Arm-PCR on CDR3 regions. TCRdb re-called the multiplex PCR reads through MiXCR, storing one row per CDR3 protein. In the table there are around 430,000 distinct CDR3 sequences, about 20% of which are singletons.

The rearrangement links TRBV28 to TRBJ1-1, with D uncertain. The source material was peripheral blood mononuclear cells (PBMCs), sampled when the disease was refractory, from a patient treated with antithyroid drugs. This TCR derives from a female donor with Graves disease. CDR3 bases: TGTGCCAGCACCCTGCTGGGGACTGAAGCTTTCTTT. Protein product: CASTLLGTEAFF.